This TCR beta chain was sequenced for a study of monozygotic twins with cystic fibrosis (dated by TCRdb to the early 2020s). Some background on the complete study: Barcoded libraries were made from three micrograms of fragmented DNA using roughly 16 PCR cycles. To assess genetic influence on V and J gene usage, the study compared TCR beta repertoires within and across 16 monozygotic twin pairs with cystic fibrosis. The cohort included ten female and six male twin pairs, mostly children and adolescents, aged about 2.0 to 36.4 years with a median of 9.1 years. Twins were ranked among over a thousand cohort participants for weight-for-height and FEVPerc (FEV1 disease centile) on the day of blood sampling. Data for three of the twin pairs had already been reported earlier in a different context.

As to this clone: There is no known antigen for this receptor. It has no much larger one-base neighbor in the sample; base qualities were not kept.

TCR beta CDR3 regions were amplified by multiplex PCR with the immunoSEQ immune profiling system according to the manufacturer's instructions. Sequencing was performed on an Illumina NextSeq system. Concerning the study's data processing: The immunoSEQ Analyzer platform handled processing of the sequence data, and clonality was calculated by taking the square root of Simpson's index of productive rearrangements. Similarity in V and J usage was measured by Jensen-Shannon distance, and OLGA was used to compute CDR3 generation probabilities. Shared CDR3 sequences were searched against the immuneACCESS database (August 2020) and VDJdb (December 2020). Held by TCRdb, this immuneACCESS table contains in-frame sequences only and omits some clones. Under half of the omission traces to an unresolved V gene where checked; the cause of the rest is unknown. V, J and clone size were drawn from that table, and D and trimming were deduced from the DNA. In all, the sample holds just over 35,000 clones, and under 95% of those were seen once. Of the sample, 0.19% falls within the top ten clones.

Cut back by 1 base and 10 bases, the V and J ends lie 5 bases apart. CDR1 SNHLY and CDR2 FYNNEI were looked up in the germline V gene. There are 12 amino acids in the CDR3, from cysteine to phenylalanine inclusive. Only the CDR3 part of the read is kept: 36 bases, read in frame from the first base. Broader findings and caveats from the paper: The cohort was small, and the number of shared CDR3s showed no association with age, concordance or disease severity. Monozygotic CF twin pairs shared significantly more nucleotide-identical clonotypes within each pair than unrelated CF individuals shared with one another (P = 0.000026, Mann-Whitney). Simpson clonality tended to be low (median roughly 0.0097), which suggests a naive-dominated repertoire, although clonality was higher in the most severely affected patients. In 13 of 16 pairs, V gene usage most closely resembled the co-twin's, and the same held for J usage in 8 of 16 pairs, a pattern suggesting genetic constraints.

The twin pairs came from the European Cystic Fibrosis Twin and Sibling Study Cohort, a cohort that recruited patients from over a hundred CF clinics across 14 European countries. Zygosity and CFTR genotype were verified in-house, with zygosity tested by multiplex PCR of nine short tandem repeat loci. Peripheral blood was sampled from each twin, with clinical parameters recorded on the day of blood sampling. Phenol/chloroform extraction was used to isolate genomic DNA from peripheral blood cells, and the DNA was then kept in TE buffer at 4 degrees C. The clonotype comes from a boy between 2 and 10 years old with cystic fibrosis. The sequence links TRBV2 to TRBJ1-6; TRBD1 is possibly the D segment (5 matching bases). Input material: blood. The sequenced DNA: TGTGCCAGCAGTGAAGACAGGTCACCCCTCCACTTT. The resulting protein is CASSEDRSPLHF.